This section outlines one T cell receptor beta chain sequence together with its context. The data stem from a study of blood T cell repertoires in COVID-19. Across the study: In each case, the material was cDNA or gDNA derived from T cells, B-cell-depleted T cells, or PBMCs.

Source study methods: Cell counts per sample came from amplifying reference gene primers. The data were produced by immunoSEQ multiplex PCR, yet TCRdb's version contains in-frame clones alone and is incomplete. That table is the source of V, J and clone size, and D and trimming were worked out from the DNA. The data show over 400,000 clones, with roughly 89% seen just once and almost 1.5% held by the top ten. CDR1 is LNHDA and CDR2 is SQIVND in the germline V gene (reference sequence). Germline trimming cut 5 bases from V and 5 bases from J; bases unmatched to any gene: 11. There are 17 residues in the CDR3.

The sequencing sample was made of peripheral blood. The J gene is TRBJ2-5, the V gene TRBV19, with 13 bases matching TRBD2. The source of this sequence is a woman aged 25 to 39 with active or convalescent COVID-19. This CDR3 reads CASSPQLAGGPWETQYF. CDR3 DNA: TGTGCCAGTAGTCCCCAACTAGCGGGGGGGCCGTGGGAGACCCAGTACTTC.